This T cell receptor beta chain was captured by sequencing in a study of T cells in localized non-small cell lung cancer. The data were produced by immunoSEQ multiplex PCR, yet TCRdb's version contains in-frame clones alone and is incomplete. The top ten hold roughly 16% of the sample, which has about 5,100 clones, 40% to 50% seen once. The TCR sequence derives from a man aged 40 to 69 with stage I lung adenocarcinoma. The sequencing here drew on lung tumor tissue, taken before any cancer treatment.

CDR3 sequence reads: CAIPGRTQETQYF. CDR3 coding DNA: TGTGCCATCCCGGGGCGGACTCAAGAGACCCAGTACTTC. The rearrangement uses TRBV19 and TRBJ2-5, with D perhaps being TRBD1 or TRBD2 (5 bases each). The CDR3 loop spans 13 amino acids. V lost 10 bases, J lost 2 bases, and 14 bases lay in between. Germline CDR1 reads LNHDA; CDR2 reads SQIVND (reference sequence). Variable domain in full (rest from reference TRBV19 and TRBJ2-5): DGGITQSPKYLFRKEGQNVTLSCEQNLNHDAMYWYRQDPGQGLRLIYYSQIVNDFQKGDIAEGYSVSREKKESFPLTVTSAQKNPTAFYLCAIPGRTQETQYFGPGTRLLVL.